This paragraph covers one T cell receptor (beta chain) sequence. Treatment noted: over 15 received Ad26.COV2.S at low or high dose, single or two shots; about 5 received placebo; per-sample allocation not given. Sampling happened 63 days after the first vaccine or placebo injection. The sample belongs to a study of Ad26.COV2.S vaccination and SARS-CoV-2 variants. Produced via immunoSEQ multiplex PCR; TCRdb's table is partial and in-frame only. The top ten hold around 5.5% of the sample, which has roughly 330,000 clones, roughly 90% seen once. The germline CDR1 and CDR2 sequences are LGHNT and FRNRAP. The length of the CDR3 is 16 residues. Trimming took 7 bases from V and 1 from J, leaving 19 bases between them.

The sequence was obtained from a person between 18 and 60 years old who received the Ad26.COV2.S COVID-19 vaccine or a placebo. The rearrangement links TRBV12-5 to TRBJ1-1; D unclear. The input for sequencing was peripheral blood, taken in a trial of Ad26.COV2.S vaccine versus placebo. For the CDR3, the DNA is TGTGCTAGTGCCCCATCCGGGGTGGTAAGGAACACTGAAGCTTTCTTT. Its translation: CASAPSGVVRNTEAFF.